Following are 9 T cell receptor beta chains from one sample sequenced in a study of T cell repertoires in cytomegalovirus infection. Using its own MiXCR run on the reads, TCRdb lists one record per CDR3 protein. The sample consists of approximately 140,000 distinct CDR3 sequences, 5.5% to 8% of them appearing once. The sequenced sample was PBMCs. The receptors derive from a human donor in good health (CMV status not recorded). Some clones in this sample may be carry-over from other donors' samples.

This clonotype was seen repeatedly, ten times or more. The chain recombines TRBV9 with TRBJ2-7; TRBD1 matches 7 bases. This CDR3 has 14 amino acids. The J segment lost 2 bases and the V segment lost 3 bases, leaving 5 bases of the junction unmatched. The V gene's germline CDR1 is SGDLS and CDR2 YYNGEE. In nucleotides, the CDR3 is TGTGCCAGCAGCGGCCAGACAGGGACCTACGAGCAGTACTTC. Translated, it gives CASSGQTGTYEQYF.

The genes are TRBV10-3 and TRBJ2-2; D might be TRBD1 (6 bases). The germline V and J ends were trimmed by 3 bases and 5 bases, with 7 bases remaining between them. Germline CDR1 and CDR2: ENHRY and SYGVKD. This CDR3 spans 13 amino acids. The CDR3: CAISEGGTGELFF. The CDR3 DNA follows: TGTGCCATCAGTGAAGGGGGTACCGGGGAGCTGTTTTTT.

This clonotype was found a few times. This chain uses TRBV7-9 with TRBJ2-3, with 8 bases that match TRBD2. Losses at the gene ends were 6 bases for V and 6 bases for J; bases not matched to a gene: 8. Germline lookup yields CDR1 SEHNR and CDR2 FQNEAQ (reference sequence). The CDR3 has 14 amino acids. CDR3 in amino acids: CASRRAGVRDTQYF. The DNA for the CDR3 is TGTGCCAGCAGAAGAGCGGGGGTCCGGGATACGCAGTATTTT.

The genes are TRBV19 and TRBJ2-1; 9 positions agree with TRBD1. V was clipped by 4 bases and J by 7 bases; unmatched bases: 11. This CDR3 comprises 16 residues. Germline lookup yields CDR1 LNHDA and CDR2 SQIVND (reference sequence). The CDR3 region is CASSTTTGTGYNEQFF. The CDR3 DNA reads TGTGCCAGTAGTACGACGACCGGGACAGGGTATAATGAGCAGTTCTTC.

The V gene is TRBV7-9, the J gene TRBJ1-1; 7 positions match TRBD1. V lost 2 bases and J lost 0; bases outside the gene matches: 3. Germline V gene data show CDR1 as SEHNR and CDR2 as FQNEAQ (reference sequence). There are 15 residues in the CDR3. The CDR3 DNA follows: TGTGCCAGCAGCTTACGGCAGGGGGTGAACACTGAAGCTTTCTTT. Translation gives CASSLRQGVNTEAFF.

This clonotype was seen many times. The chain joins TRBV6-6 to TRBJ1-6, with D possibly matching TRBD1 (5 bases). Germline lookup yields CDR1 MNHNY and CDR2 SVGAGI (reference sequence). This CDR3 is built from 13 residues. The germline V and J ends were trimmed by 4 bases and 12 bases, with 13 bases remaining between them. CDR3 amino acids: CASSLWQGKPLHF. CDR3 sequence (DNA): TGTGCCAGCAGTTTGTGGCAGGGAAAACCCCTCCACTTT.

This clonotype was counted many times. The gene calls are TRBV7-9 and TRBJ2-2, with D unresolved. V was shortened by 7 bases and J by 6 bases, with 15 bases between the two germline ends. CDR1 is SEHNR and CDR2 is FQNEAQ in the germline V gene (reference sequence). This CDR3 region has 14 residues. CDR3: CASTSAFRAGELFF. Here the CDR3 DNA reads TGTGCCAGCACATCAGCATTCCGGGCCGGGGAGCTGTTTTTT.

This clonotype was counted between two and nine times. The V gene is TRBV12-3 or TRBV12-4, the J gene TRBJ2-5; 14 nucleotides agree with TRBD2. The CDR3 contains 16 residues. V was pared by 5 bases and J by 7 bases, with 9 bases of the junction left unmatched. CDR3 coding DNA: TGTGCCAGCAGTCCGGGGACTAGCGGGGGAGTCGGGACCCAGTACTTC. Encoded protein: CASSPGTSGGVGTQYF.

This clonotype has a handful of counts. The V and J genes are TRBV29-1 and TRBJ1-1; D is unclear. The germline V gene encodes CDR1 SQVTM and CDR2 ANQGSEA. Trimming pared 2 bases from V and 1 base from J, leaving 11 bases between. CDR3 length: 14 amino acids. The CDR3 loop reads CSVESIMGNTEAFF. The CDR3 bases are TGCAGCGTTGAAAGTATAATGGGGAACACTGAAGCTTTCTTT.